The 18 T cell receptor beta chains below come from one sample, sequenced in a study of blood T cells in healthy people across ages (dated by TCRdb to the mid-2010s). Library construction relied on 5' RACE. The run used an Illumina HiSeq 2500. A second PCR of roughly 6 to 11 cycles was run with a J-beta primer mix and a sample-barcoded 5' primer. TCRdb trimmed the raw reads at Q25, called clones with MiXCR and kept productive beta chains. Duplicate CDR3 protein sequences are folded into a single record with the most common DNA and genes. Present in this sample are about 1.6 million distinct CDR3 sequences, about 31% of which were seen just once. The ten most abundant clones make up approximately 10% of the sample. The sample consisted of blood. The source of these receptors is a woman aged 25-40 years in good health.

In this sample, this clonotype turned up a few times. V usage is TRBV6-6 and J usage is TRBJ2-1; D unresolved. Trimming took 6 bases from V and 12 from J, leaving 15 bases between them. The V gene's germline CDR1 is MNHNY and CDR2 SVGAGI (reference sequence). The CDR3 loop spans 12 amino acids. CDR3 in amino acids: CASSPQLLGQFF. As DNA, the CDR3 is TGTGCCAGCAGCCCCCAACTCCTAGGGCAGTTCTTC.

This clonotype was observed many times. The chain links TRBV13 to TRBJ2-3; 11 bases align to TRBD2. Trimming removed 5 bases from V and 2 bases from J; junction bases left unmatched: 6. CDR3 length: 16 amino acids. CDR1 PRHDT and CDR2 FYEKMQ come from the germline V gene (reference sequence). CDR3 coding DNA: TGTGCCAGCAGCAACCGACTAGCGGGACACACAGATACGCAGTATTTT. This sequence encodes CASSNRLAGHTDTQYF.

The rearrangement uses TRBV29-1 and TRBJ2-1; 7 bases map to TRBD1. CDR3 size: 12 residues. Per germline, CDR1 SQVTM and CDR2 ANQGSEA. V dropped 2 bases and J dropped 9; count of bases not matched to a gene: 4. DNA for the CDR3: TGCAGCGTTGAAAACAGGGGAAGTGAGCAGTTCTTC. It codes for CSVENRGSEQFF.

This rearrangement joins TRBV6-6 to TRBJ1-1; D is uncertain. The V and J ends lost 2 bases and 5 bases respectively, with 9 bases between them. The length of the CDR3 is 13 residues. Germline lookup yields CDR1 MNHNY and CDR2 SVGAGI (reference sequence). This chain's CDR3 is CASSYNTPTEAFF. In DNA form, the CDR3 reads TGTGCCAGCAGTTACAACACACCAACTGAAGCTTTCTTT.

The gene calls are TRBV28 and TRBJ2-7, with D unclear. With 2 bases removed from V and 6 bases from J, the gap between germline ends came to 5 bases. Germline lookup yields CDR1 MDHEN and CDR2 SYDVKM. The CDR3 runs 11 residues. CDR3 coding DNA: TGTGCCAGCAGTTTAGTGACCGAGCAGTACTTC. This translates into CASSLVTEQYF.

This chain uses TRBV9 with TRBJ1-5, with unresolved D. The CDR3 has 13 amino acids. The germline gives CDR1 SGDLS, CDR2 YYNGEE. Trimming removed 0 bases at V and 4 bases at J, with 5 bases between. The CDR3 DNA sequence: TGTGCCAGCAGCGTAGATAAGAATCAGCCCCAGCATTTT. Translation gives CASSVDKNQPQHF. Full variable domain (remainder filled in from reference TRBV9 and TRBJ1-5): DSGVTQTPKHLITATGQRVTLRCSPRSGDLSVYWYQQSLDQGLQFLIQYYNGEERAKGNILERFSAQQFPDLHSELNLSSLELGDSALYFCASSVDKNQPQHFGDGTRLSIL.

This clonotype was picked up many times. The CDR3 loop is CASSQARVAGGQETQYF. The CDR3 DNA follows: TGCGCCAGCAGCCAAGCGCGAGTGGCGGGGGGCCAAGAGACCCAGTACTTC. This chain uses TRBV4-1 with TRBJ2-5, with 8 bases lining up with TRBD2. J was trimmed by 1 base and V by 1 base; bases with no gene match: 8. Per the germline V gene, CDR1 is MGHRA and CDR2 is YSYEKL. CDR3 length equals 17 residues.

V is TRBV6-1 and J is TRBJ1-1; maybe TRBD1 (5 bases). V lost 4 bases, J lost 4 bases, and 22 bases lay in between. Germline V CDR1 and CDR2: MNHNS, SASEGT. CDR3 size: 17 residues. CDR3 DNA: TGTGCCAGCAGTGGAGCACACGTAGGGGAAAGACGCACTGAAGCTTTCTTT. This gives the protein CASSGAHVGERRTEAFF.

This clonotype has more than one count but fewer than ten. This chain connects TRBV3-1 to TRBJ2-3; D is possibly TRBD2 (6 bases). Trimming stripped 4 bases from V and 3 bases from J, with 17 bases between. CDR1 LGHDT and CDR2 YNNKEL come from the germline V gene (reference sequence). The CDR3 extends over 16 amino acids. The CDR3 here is CASSRSAIAATDTQYF. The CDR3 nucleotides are TGTGCCAGCAGCCGGTCGGCGATAGCGGCTACAGATACGCAGTATTTT.

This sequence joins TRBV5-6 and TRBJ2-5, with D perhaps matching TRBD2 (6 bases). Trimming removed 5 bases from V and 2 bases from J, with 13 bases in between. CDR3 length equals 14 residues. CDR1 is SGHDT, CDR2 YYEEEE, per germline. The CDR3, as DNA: TGTGCCAGCAGACGGACGCGGGGACAAGAGACCCAGTACTTC. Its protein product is CASRRTRGQETQYF.

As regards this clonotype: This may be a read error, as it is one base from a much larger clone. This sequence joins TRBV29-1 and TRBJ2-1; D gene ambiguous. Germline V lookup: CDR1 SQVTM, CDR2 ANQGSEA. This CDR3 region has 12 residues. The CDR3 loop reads CGVTRWNNEQFF. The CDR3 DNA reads TGCGGCGTCACCAGGTGGAACAATGAGCAGTTCTTC.

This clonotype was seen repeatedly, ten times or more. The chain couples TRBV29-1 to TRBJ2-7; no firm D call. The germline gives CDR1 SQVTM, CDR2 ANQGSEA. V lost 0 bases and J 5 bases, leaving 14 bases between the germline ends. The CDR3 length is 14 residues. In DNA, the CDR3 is TGCAGCGTTGAAGATGGGCAGCTCAGCCACGAGCAGTACTTC. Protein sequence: CSVEDGQLSHEQYF.

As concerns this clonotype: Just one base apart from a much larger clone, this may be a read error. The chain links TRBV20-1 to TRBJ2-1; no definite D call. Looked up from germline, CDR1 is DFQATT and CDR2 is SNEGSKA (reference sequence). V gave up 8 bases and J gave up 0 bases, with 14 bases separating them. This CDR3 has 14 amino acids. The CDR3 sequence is CSTSSPTSYNEQFF. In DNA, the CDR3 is TGCAGTACTTCTTCCCCCACCTCCTACAATGAGCAGTTCTTC.

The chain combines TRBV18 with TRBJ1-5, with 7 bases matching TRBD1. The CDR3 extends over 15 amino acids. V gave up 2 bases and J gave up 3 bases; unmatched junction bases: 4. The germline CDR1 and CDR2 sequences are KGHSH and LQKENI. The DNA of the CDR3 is TGTGCCAGCTCACCAGGGGACAGCTTCAATCAGCCCCAGCATTTT. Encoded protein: CASSPGDSFNQPQHF. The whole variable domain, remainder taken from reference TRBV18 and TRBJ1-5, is NAGVMQNPRHLVRRRGQEARLRCSPMKGHSHVYWYRQLPEEGLKFMVYLQKENIIDESGMPKERFSAEFPKEGPSILRIQQVVRGDSAAYFCASSPGDSFNQPQHFGDGTRLSIL.

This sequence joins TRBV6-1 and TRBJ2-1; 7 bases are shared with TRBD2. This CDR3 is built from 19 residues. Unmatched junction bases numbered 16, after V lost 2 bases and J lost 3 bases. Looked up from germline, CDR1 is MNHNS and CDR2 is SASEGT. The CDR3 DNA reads TGTGCCAGCAGTGAAAGGTGGGCTAGCGGCCACTCTATCTACAATGAGCAGTTCTTC. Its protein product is CASSERWASGHSIYNEQFF.

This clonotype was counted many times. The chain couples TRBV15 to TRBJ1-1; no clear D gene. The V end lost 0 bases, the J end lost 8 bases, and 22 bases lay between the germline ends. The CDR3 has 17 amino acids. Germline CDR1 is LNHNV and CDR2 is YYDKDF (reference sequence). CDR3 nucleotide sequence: TGTGCCACCAGCAGAGATCGAGGTGGCAACGAAAGGGTGGAAGCTTTCTTT. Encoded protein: CATSRDRGGNERVEAFF.

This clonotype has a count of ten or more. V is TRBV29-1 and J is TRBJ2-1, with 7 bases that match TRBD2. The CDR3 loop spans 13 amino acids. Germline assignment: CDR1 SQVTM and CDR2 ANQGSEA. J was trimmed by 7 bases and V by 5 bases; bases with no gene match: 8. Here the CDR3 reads CSVTSNGGNEQFF. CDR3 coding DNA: TGCAGCGTTACTAGTAACGGGGGGAATGAGCAGTTCTTC.

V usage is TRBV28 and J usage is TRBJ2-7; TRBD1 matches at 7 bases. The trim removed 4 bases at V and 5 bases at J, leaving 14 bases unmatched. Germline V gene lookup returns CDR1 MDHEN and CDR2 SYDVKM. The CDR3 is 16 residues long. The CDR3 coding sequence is TGTGCCAGCAGTTCCCATCCCCAGACAGGGTGGAACGAGCAGTACTTC. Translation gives CASSSHPQTGWNEQYF.